These 19 T cell receptor beta chains were sequenced from one sample in a study of radiotherapy plus CTLA-4 blockade in lung cancer. The table came from immunoSEQ multiplex PCR; TCRdb's copy has only in-frame clones and leaves some out. This sample has 90,000 to 100,000 clones, with roughly 79% found just once. The sequencing here drew on peripheral blood, taken from a patient treated with radiotherapy plus ipilimumab. The receptors shown here come from a human donor with non-small cell lung cancer who had a partial response to radiotherapy plus ipilimumab. Some clones in this sample may be carry-over from other donors' samples.

This clone occurred many times. The chain recombines TRBV6-1 with TRBJ2-7; weak D call: TRBD1 (6 bases). In germline, CDR1 is MNHNS, CDR2 SASEGT. The CDR3 runs 15 residues. The V gene lost 7 bases and the J gene lost 2 bases, with 18 bases spanning the gap. The CDR3 is CASNPGVERTYEQYF. Written as DNA, the CDR3 is TGTGCCAGCAATCCAGGGGTGGAGAGGACCTACGAGCAGTACTTC.

V is TRBV5-1 and J is TRBJ2-1, with 8 bases fitting TRBD2. The length of the CDR3 is 15 residues. Germline CDR1 reads SGHRS; CDR2 reads YFSETQ. Trimming took 3 bases from V and 8 from J; bases not matched to a gene: 10. Here the CDR3 reads CASSWSGGANHEQFF. CDR3 nucleotides: TGCGCCAGCAGCTGGTCCGGGGGGGCGAACCATGAGCAGTTCTTC.

J is TRBJ2-7 and V is TRBV5-1, with 8 bases that match TRBD1. Germline CDR1 and CDR2: SGHRS and YFSETQ. The V segment lost 4 bases and the J segment 1 base; nucleotides outside the gene matches: 4. The CDR3 is made up of 14 amino acids. CDR3 sequence reads: CASSPGGLSYEQYF. In DNA, the CDR3 is TGCGCCAGCAGCCCAGGGGGCCTGTCCTACGAGCAGTACTTC.

V is TRBV19 and J is TRBJ2-5; D remains unclear. The CDR3 is 13 residues long. Trimming took off 5 bases at V and 5 bases at J, with 12 bases between the two ends. CDR1 and CDR2 from the germline V gene are LNHDA and SQIVND (reference sequence). CDR3 DNA: TGTGCCAGTAGTGCCACCCACCGGGAGACCCAGTACTTC. Translating it yields CASSATHRETQYF.

The V call is TRBV10-2, the J call TRBJ2-3; D gene unclear. Germline V gives CDR1 WSHSY, CDR2 SAAADI. The CDR3 has 11 amino acids. Between the trimmed V and J ends, which lost 5 bases and 5 bases, there was a span of 5 bases. The CDR3 DNA reads as TGCGCCAGCAGTAACATAGATACGCAGTATTTT. Its protein is CASSNIDTQYF.

The V gene is TRBV6-1, the J gene TRBJ1-4, with TRBD1 matching over 7 bases. With 11 bases clipped from V and 4 bases from J, the junction kept 13 bases outside the gene matches. This CDR3 is built from 15 residues. Germline V gene sequence: CDR1 MNHNS, CDR2 SASEGT. The CDR3 region has the DNA TGTGCCTGCCACTACCCGGGACAGATTAATGAAAAACTGTTTTTT. It is translated as CACHYPGQINEKLFF.

This clone was seen only once. One junction end disagrees with the germline gene, perhaps due to a read error. The chain is built from TRBV28 and TRBJ1-6; maybe TRBD1 (6 bases). Germline CDR1 MDHEN, CDR2 SYDVKM. This CDR3 contains 16 residues. CDR3 amino acids: CASSLIGTSSNSPLHF. The DNA for the CDR3 is TGTGCCAGCAGTTTGATCGGGACATCCTCTAATTCACCCCTCCACTTT.

The chain carries TRBV7-2 and TRBJ2-1; TRBD2 might be the D (7 bases). CDR3 length equals 16 residues. The germline gives CDR1 SGHTA, CDR2 FQGNSA. Trimming left V 1 base short and J 4 bases short, with 14 bases between. The CDR3 region is CASSLVSGGLYNEQFF. For the CDR3, the DNA is TGTGCCAGCAGCTTAGTGTCCGGGGGGCTGTACAATGAGCAGTTCTTC. The variable domain in full, completed from reference TRBV7-2 and TRBJ2-1, reads GAGVSQSPSNKVTEKGKDVELRCDPISGHTALYWYRQSLGQGLEFLIYFQGNSAPDKSGLPSDRFSAERTGGSVSTLTIQRTQQEDSAVYLCASSLVSGGLYNEQFFGPGTRLTVL.

This clone has a handful of counts. The CDR3 loop is CASRIAGGSTSYTF. CDR3 DNA sequence: TGTGCCAGCAGAATTGCAGGAGGGAGTACGAGCTACACCTTC. V gene TRBV28 combines with J gene TRBJ1-2; D not certain. The CDR3 contains 14 residues. The V end lost 6 bases, the J end lost 9 bases, and 20 bases lay between the germline ends. Germline lookup yields CDR1 MDHEN and CDR2 SYDVKM.

This clone was observed a single time. A junction boundary mismatches the germline segment, possibly from a read error. The genes are TRBV19 and TRBJ2-5; D gene unclear. The CDR3 is made up of 13 amino acids. CDR1 LNHDA and CDR2 SQIVND come from the germline V gene (reference sequence). The CDR3 DNA reads TGTGCCAATAGTTTGCGGCAGAAAGAGACCCAGTACTTC. This sequence encodes CANSLRQKETQYF.

This clone was detected only a few times. V and J are TRBV5-1 and TRBJ1-1, with 7 positions matching TRBD1. The CDR3 sequence is 14 residues long. V lost 4 bases, J lost 6 bases, and 9 bases stayed unmatched. CDR1 is SGHRS, CDR2 YFSETQ, per germline. The DNA for the CDR3 is TGCGCCAGCAGCATATCTTACAGGGGACCTGAAGCTTTCTTT. Encoded protein: CASSISYRGPEAFF.

The V call is TRBV2, the J call TRBJ1-4; D gene ambiguous. Per germline, CDR1 SNHLY and CDR2 FYNNEI. V was trimmed by 5 bases and J by 11 bases, leaving 9 bases between them. The length of the CDR3 is 11 residues. The chain's CDR3 is CASSLLGKLFF. The DNA of the CDR3 is TGTGCCAGCAGTCTACTAGGGAAACTGTTTTTT.

The chain employs TRBV9 and TRBJ2-7; possible D gene TRBD1, 6 bases. Germline V gives CDR1 SGDLS, CDR2 YYNGEE. Trimming stripped 3 bases from V and 1 base from J, with 14 bases between. The CDR3 is 15 residues long. This CDR3 reads CASSARDTGSYEQYF. The CDR3 nucleotides read TGTGCCAGCAGCGCCCGGGACACAGGATCCTACGAGCAGTACTTC. Based on the CDR3 plus reference TRBV9 and TRBJ2-7, the full variable domain is DSGVTQTPKHLITATGQRVTLRCSPRSGDLSVYWYQQSLDQGLQFLIQYYNGEERAKGNILERFSAQQFPDLHSELNLSSLELGDSALYFCASSARDTGSYEQYFGPGTRLTVT.

The chain has TRBV4-2 and TRBJ2-1, with TRBD2 matching over 12 bases. Germline assignment: CDR1 LGHNA and CDR2 YNFKEQ. The CDR3 totals 17 residues. V lost 3 bases, J lost 4 bases, and 7 bases stayed unmatched. The CDR3 DNA reads as TGTGCCAGCAGCCAGGGATGGACTAGCGGGAAGTACAATGAGCAGTTCTTC. Translation: CASSQGWTSGKYNEQFF.

A single count supports this clone. The chain recombines TRBV19 with TRBJ2-6; D unresolved. Trimming removed 5 bases from V and 0 bases from J, with 11 bases in between. CDR1 is LNHDA and CDR2 is SQIVND in the germline V gene (reference sequence). The CDR3 is 16 amino acids. Written as DNA, the CDR3 is TGTGCCAGTAGTCGCTTATCCGGCTCTGGGGCCAACGTCCTGACTTTC. Residues: CASSRLSGSGANVLTF.

The chain is built from TRBV19 and TRBJ2-4, with 11 bases aligning to TRBD2. Per germline, CDR1 LNHDA and CDR2 SQIVND (reference sequence). CDR3 length: 24 residues. V was pared by 5 bases and J by 0 bases, with 27 bases of the junction left unmatched. The CDR3 region is CASSSGGTKFWGLAANGAKNIQYF. Here the CDR3 DNA reads TGTGCCAGTAGTTCGGGTGGGACGAAGTTCTGGGGACTAGCGGCGAATGGAGCCAAAAACATTCAGTACTTC.

V and J are TRBV4-1 and TRBJ2-1, with TRBD2 matching over 7 bases. The V and J ends lost 3 bases and 0 bases, in that order; junction bases with no gene match: 11. Per germline, CDR1 MGHRA and CDR2 YSYEKL. The CDR3 is 18 residues long. In DNA form, the CDR3 reads TGCGCCAGCAGCCATTCCGCCCGGGGCGGGAGCTCCTACAATGAGCAGTTCTTC. Protein product: CASSHSARGGSSYNEQFF.

The chain links TRBV5-6 to TRBJ2-7; 8 nucleotides agree with TRBD2. Germline CDR1 SGHDT, CDR2 YYEEEE. There are 14 residues in the CDR3. V lost 2 bases, J lost 3 bases, and 4 bases stayed unmatched. The CDR3 loop is CASSFSGIYYEQYF. CDR3 in DNA: TGTGCCAGCAGCTTTAGCGGGATCTACTACGAGCAGTACTTC.

In this sample, this clone turned up many times. This chain uses TRBV15 with TRBJ1-6, with TRBD1 matching over 12 bases. Germline V gene sequence: CDR1 LNHNV, CDR2 YYDKDF (reference sequence). The CDR3 consists of 17 residues. The V gene end was trimmed by 1 base and the J gene end by 8 bases; junction bases not matched to a gene: 6. The CDR3 DNA reads TGTGCCACCAGCAGAGGCCAGGGGACAGGGGGCGATTCACCCCTCCACTTT. Translated: CATSRGQGTGGDSPLHF. Drawing the rest from reference TRBV15 and TRBJ1-6, the complete variable domain is DAMVIQNPRYQVTQFGKPVTLSCSQTLNHNVMYWYQQKSSQAPKLLFHYYDKDFNNEADTPDNFQSRRPNTSFCFLDIRSPGLGDTAMYLCATSRGQGTGGDSPLHFGNGTRLTVT.